This T cell receptor (beta chain) emerged from a study of shared clonotypes between healthy human individuals. Study-level results: Several donors held approximately 4.6% of naive CD4 clonotypes in common. An expected dependence of interdonor clonotype sharing on sequencing depth was noted.

It was across several immunoSEQ plates that each subset's genomic DNA was evenly split. Here immunoSEQ multiplex PCR was the method, and the copy in TCRdb shows in-frame clones only, minus some. The sample lists some 2.1 million clones; less than 95% were seen once. On this clone itself: Its antigen is unknown.

Terminally differentiated effector memory CD45RA+ cells were excluded by CCR7 positive selection of CD45RO-negative cells. Germline-derived CDR1 and CDR2 are MNHEY and SVGAGI. The V end lost 6 bases, the J end lost 1 base, and 15 bases lay between the germline ends. The CDR3 runs to 15 residues. The V and J genes are TRBV6-5 and TRBJ1-1; a weak D match, TRBD1 (5 bases). This clonotype originated in a man between 18 and 29 years old in good health. The sample was naive CD8+ T cells sorted from blood. CDR3 bases: TGTGCCAGCAGAGTTGAGGGGACGGGGAACACTGAAGCTTTCTTT. It encodes CASRVEGTGNTEAFF.